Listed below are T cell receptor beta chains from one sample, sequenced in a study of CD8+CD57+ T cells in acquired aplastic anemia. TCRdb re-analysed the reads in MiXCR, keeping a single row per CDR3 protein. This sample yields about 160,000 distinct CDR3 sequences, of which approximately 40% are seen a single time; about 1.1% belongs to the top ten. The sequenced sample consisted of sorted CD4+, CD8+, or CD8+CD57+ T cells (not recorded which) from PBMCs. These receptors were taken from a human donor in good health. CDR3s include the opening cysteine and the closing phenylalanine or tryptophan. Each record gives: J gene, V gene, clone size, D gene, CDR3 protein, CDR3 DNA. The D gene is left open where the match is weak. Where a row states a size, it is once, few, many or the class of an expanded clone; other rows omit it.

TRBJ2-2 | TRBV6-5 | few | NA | CASSYARTNTGELFF | TGTGCCAGCAGTTACGCCAGAACGAACACCGGGGAGCTGTTTTTT
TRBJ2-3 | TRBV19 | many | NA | CASSAIQRHTDTQYF | TGTGCCAGTAGTGCGATACAGCGACACACAGATACGCAGTATTTT
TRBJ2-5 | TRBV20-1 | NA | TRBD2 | CSGAGGPYETQYF | TGCTCCGGGGCGGGAGGGCCTTATGAGACCCAGTACTTC
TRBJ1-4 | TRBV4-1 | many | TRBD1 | CASSQDQGTGGEKLFF | TGCGCCAGCAGCCAAGATCAAGGAACAGGGGGAGAAAAACTGTTTTTT
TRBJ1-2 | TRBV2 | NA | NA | CASSASGGGNYGYTF | TGTGCCAGCAGTGCCTCCGGAGGGGGGAACTATGGCTACACCTTC
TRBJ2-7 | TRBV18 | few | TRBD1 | CASSPVGQGALEQYF | TGTGCCAGCTCACCCGTGGGACAGGGGGCTCTTGAGCAGTACTTC
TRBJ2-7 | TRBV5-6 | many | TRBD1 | CASGTGSGTYEQYF | TGTGCCAGCGGGACAGGGAGCGGGACCTACGAGCAGTACTTC
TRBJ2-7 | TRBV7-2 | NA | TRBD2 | CASTSGVYEQYF | TGTGCCAGTACTAGCGGGGTCTACGAGCAGTACTTC
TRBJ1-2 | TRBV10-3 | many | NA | CAISDVNYGYTF | TGTGCCATCAGTGATGTTAACTATGGCTACACCTTC
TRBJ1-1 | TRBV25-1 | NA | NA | CASSEPTGFTEAFF | TGTGCCAGCAGTGAACCAACTGGATTTACTGAAGCTTTCTTT
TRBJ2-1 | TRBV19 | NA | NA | CASSMVAGIYNEQLF | TGTGCCAGTAGTATGGTTGCAGGAATATACAATGAGCAGCTCTTC
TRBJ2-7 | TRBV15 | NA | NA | CATSRGTLGQPDSYEQYF | TGTGCCACCAGCAGGGGTACTTTAGGGCAGCCTGACTCCTACGAGCAGTACTTC
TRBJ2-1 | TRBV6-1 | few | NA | CASTPGGSSYNGQFF | TGTGCCAGCACCCCAGGGGGGAGCTCCTACAATGGGCAGTTCTTC
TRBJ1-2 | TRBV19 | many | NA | CASSIGGQSSGGYTF | TGTGCCAGTAGTATAGGCGGACAGAGCTCCGGAGGCTACACCTTC
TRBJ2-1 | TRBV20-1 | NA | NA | CSARGPYNEQFF | TGCAGTGCCAGAGGACCGTACAATGAGCAGTTCTTC
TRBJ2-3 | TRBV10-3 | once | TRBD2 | CATLGTSGRERPDTQYF | TGTGCCACCCTTGGGACTAGCGGGCGGGAACGGCCAGATACGCAGTATTTT
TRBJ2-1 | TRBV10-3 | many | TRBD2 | CAISATAGGTLNEQFF | TGTGCCATCAGTGCCACGGCGGGAGGGACACTCAATGAGCAGTTCTTC
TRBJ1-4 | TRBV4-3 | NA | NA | CASSHLTGAREGKLFF | TGCGCCAGCAGCCACCTTACCGGGGCCCGAGAGGGAAAACTGTTTTTT
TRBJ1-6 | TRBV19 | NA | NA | CASSHGTGYNSPLHF | TGTGCCAGTAGTCATGGGACGGGCTATAATTCACCCCTCCACTTT
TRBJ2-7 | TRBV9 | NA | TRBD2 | CASSDGLGVQYF | TGTGCCAGCAGCGACGGACTAGGAGTGCAGTACTTC
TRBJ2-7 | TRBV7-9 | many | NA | CASSSTPGLRVSYEQYF | TGTGCCAGCAGCTCTACTCCGGGACTTCGTGTGTCCTACGAGCAGTACTTC
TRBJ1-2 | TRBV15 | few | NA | CATSRVVGNYGYTF | TGTGCCACCAGCAGAGTCGTAGGGAACTATGGCTACACCTTC
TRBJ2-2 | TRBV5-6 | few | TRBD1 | CASSLGDRVAGELFF | TGTGCCAGCAGCTTAGGAGACAGGGTGGCCGGGGAGCTGTTTTTT
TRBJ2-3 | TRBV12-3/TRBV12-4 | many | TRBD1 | CASRPQIGGTQYF | TGTGCCAGCAGACCTCAAATAGGGGGCACGCAGTATTTT
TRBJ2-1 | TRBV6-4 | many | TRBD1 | CASSDSSGGGEQFF | TGTGCCAGCAGTGACTCGTCAGGGGGCGGGGAGCAGTTCTTC
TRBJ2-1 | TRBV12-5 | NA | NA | CASGLDNEQFF | TGTGCTAGTGGTCTTGACAATGAGCAGTTCTTC
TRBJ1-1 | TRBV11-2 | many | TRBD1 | CASRANRGWAEAFF | TGTGCCAGCAGGGCTAACAGGGGGTGGGCTGAAGCTTTCTTT
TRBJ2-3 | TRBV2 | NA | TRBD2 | CASSEGRGGRTDTQYF | TGTGCCAGCAGTGAAGGGCGGGGGGGCAGGACAGATACGCAGTATTTT
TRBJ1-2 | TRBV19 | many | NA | CATSKQSYGYTF | TGTGCCACAAGCAAGCAAAGCTATGGCTACACCTTC
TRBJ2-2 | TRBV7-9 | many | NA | CASSQGTETGELFF | TGTGCCAGCAGCCAAGGGACCGAAACCGGGGAGCTGTTTTTT
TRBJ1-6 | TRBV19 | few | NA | CASSRDTLSPLHF | TGTGCCAGTAGTAGGGACACGCTTTCACCCCTCCACTTT
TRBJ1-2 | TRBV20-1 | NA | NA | CSASRAAWGYTF | TGCAGTGCTAGTCGGGCCGCATGGGGCTACACCTTC
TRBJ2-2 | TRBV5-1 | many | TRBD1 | CASTGQGAGELFF | TGCGCCAGCACCGGACAGGGGGCCGGGGAGCTGTTTTTT
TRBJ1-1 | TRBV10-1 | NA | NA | CASSEGQTNTEAFF | TGCGCCAGCAGTGAGGGACAGACGAACACTGAAGCTTTCTTT
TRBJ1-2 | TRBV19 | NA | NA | CASSIVAGGYTF | TGTGCCAGTAGTATAGTGGCAGGGGGCTACACCTTC
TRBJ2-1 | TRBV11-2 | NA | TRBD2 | CASSLVDGRTANEQFF | TGTGCCAGCAGCTTAGTGGACGGGAGGACTGCCAATGAGCAGTTCTTC
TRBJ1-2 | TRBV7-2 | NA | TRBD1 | CASSISRGRGYGYTF | TGTGCCAGCAGCATCAGTAGGGGGCGCGGGTATGGCTACACCTTC